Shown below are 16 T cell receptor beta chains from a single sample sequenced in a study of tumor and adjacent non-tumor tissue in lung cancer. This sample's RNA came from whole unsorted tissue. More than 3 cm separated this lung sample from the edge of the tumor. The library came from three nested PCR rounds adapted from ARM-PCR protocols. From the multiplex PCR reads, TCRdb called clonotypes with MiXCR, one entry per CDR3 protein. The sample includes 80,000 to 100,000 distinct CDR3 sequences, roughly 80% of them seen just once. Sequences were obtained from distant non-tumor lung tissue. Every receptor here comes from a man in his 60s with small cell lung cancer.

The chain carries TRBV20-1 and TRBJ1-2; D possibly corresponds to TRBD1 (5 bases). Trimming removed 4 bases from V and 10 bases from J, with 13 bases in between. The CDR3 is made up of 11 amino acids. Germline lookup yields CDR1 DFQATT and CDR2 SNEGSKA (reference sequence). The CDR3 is CSATGPAFYTF. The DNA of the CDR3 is TGCAGTGCTACAGGGCCGGCGTTCTACACCTTC.

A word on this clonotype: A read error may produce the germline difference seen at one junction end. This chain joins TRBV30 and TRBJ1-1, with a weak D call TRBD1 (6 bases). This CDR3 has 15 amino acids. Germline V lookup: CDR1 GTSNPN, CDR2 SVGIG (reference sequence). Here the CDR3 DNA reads TGTGCCTGGATTGTAGGGGGGGGGGTCAACACTGAAGCTTTCTTC. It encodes CAWIVGGGVNTEAFF.

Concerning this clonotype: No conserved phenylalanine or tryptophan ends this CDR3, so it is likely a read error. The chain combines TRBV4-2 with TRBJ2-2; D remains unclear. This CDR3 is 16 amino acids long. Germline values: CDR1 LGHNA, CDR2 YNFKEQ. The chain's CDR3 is CASNQDLRANIGELFV. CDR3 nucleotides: TGTGCCAGCAACCAAGATCTGAGAGCCAACATCGGGGAGCTGTTTGTT.

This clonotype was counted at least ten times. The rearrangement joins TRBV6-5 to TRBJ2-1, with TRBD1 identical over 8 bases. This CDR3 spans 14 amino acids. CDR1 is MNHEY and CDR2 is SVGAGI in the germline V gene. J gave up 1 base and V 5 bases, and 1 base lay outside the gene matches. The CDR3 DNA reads TGTGCCAGCAGTCGACAGGGGTCCTACAATGAGCAGTTCTTC. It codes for CASSRQGSYNEQFF.

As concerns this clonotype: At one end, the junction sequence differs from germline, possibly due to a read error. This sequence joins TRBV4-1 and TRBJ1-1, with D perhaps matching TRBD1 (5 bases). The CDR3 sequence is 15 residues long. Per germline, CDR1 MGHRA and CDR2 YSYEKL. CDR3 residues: CASSQVPGSATEAFF. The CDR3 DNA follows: TGCGCCAGTAGCCAAGTTCCAGGGAGTGCCACTGAAGCTTTCTTT.

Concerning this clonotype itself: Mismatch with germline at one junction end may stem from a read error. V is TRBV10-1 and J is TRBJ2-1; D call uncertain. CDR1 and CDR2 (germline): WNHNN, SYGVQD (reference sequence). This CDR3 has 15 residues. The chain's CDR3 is CASSESTWSYNEQLF. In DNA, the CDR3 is TGCGCCAGCAGTGAGTCAACCTGGAGCTACAATGAGCAGTTGTTC.

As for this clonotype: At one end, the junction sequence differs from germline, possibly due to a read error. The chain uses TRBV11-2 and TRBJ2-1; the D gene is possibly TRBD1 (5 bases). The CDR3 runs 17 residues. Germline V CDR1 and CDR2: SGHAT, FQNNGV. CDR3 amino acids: CASSLLTAQSSYNEQFF. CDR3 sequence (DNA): TGTGCAAGCAGCTTATTGACAGCCCAGAGCTCATACAATGAGCAGTTCTTC.

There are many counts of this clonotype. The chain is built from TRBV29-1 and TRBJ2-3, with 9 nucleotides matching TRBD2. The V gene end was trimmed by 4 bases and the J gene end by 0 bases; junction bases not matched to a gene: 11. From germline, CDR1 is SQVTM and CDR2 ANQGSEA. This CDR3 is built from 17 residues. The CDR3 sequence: CSVGGLAGTTSTDTQYF. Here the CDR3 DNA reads TGCAGCGTTGGAGGCCTAGCGGGGACTACTAGCACAGATACGCAGTATTTT.

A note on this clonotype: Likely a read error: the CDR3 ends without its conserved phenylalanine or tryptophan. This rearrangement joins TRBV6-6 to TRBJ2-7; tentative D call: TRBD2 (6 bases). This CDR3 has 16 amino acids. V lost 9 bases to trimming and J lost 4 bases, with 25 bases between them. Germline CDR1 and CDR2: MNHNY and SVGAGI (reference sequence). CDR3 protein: CASSDGGTLPLYEQYA. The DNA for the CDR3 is TGTGCCAGTAGTGACGGAGGGACCCTCCCACTTTACGAGCAGTACGCC.

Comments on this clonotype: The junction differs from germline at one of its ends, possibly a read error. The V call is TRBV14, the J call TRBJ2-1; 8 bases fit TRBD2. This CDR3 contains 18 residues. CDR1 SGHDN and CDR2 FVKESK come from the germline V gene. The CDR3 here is CANSQAELADSSYNEQFF. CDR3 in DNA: TGTGCCAACAGCCAAGCGGAACTAGCGGACAGCTCCTACAATGAGCAGTTCTTC.

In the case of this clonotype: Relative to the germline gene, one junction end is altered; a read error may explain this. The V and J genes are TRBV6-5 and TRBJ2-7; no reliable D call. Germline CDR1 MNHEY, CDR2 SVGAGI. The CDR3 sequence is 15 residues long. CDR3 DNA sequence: TGTGCCAGCAGTTACTCGGCCAAACTCCTATGCGAGCAGCACTTC. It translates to CASSYSAKLLCEQHF.

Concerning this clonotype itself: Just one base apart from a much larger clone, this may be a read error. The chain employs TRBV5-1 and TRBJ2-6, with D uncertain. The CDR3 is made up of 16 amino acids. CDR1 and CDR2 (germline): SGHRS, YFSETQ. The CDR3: CVSSRSPSSGANVLTF. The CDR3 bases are TGCGTCAGCAGCAGATCACCTAGCTCTGGGGCCAACGTCCTGACTTTC.

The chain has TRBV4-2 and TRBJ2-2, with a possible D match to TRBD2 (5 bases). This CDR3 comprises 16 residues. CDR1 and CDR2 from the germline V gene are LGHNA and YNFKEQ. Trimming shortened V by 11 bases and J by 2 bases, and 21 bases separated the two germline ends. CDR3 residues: CAYSQDLRANTGELFF. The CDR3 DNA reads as TGTGCCTACAGCCAGGACCTGAGGGCCAACACCGGGGAGCTGTTTTTT.

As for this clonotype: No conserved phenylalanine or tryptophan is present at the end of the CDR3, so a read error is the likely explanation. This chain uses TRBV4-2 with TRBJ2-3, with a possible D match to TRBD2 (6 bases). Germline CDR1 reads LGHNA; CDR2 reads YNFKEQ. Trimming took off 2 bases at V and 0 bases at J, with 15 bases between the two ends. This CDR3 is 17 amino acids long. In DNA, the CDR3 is TGTGCCAGCAGCCAATATGGTCCAAGCGGGAGCACAGATACGCAGTATATT. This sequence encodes CASSQYGPSGSTDTQYI.

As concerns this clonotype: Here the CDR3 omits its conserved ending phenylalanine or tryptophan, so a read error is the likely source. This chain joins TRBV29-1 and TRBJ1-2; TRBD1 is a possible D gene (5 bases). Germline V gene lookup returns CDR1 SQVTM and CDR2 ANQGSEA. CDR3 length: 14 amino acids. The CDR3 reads CSAEPGAGDYGYTL. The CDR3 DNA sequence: TGCAGTGCCGAGCCCGGGGCTGGGGACTATGGCTACACCCTC.

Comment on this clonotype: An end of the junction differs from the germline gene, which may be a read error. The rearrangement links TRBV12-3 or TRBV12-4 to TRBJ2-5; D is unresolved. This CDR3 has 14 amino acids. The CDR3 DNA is TGTGCCATCAGTTTTCATCGATGGATGGAGACCCAGTACTTC. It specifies CAISFHRWMETQYF.